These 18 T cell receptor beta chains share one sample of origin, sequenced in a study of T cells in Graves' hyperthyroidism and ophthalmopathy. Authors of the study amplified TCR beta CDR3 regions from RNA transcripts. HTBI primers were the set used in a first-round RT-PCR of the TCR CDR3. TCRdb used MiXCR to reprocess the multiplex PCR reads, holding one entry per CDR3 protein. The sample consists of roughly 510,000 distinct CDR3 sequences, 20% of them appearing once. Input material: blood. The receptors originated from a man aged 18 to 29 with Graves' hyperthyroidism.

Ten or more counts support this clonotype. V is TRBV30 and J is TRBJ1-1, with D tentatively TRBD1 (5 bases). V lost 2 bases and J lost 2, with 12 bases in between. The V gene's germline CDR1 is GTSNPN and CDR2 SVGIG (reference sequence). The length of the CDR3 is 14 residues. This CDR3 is CAWSKDSKNTEAFF. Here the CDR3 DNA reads TGTGCCTGGAGTAAAGACAGCAAAAACACTGAAGCTTTCTTT.

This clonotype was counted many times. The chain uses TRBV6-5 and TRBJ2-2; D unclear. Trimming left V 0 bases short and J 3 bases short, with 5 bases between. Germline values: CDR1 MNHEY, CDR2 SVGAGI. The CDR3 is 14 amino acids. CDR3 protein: CASSYSIYTGELFF. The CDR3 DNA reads TGTGCCAGCAGTTACTCGATATACACCGGGGAGCTGTTTTTT.

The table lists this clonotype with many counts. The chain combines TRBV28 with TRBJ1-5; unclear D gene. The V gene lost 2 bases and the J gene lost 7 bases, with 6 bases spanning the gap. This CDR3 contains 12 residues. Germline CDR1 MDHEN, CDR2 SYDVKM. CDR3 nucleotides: TGTGCCAGCAGTTTACCCGGCCAGCCCCAGCATTTT. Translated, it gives CASSLPGQPQHF.

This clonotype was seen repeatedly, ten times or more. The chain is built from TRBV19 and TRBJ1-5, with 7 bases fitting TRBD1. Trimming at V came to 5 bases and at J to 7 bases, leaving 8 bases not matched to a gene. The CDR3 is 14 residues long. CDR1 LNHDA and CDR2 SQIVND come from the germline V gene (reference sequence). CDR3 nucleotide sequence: TGTGCCAGTAGTCCAAGGGGGCAGGAGCAGCCCCAGCATTTT. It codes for CASSPRGQEQPQHF.

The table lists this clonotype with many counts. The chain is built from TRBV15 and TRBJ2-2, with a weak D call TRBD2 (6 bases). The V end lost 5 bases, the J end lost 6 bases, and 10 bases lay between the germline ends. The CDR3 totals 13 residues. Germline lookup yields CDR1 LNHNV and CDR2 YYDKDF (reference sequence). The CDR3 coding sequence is TGTGCCACCAGCGCCAGGGAGGCCGGGGAGCTGTTTTTT. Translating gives CATSAREAGELFF.

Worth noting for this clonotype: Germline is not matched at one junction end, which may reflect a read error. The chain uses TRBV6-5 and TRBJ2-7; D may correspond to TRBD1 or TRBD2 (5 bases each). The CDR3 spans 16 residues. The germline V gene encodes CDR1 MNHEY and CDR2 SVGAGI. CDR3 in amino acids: CASSYSGDGTTYGQYF. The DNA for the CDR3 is TGTGCCAGCAGTTACTCTGGGGACGGAACCACCTACGGGCAGTACTTC.

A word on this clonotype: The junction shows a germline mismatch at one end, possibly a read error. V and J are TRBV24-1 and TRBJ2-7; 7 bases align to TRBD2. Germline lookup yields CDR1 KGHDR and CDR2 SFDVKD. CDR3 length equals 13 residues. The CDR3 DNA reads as TGTGCCACCGGTGAGGGAGGGTCCTACGAGCAGTACTTC. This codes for CATGEGGSYEQYF.

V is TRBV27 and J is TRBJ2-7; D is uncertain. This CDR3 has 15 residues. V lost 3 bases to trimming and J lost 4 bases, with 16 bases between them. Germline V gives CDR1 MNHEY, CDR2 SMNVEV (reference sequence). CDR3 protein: CASSFSPNGPYEQYF. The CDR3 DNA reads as TGTGCCAGCAGTTTTTCCCCGAACGGACCTTACGAGCAGTACTTC.

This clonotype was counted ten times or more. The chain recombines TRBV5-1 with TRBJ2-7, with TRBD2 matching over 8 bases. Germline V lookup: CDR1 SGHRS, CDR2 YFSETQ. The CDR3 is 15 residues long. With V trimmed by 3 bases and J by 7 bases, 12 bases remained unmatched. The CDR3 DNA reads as TGCGCCAGCAGCTCCGGACTAGCCAGCGTAGGGGAGCAGTACTTC. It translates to CASSSGLASVGEQYF. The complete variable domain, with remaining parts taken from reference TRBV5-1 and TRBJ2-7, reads KAGVTQTPRYLIKTRGQQVTLSCSPISGHRSVSWYQQTPGQGLQFLFEYFSETQRNKGNFPGRFSGRQFSNSRSEMNVSTLELGDSALYLCASSSGLASVGEQYFGPGTRLTVT.

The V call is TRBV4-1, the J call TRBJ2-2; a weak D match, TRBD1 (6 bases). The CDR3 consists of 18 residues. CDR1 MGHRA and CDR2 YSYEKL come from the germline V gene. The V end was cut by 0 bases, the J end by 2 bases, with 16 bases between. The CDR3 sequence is CASSQDHVGTLNTGELFF. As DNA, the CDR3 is TGCGCCAGCAGCCAAGATCATGTTGGGACATTAAACACCGGGGAGCTGTTTTTT.

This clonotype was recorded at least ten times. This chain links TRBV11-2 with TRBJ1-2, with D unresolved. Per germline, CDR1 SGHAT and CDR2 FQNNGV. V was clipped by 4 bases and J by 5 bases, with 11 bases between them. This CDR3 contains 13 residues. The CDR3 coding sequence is TGTGCCAGCAGCTCGGGTCCCTATTATGGCTACACCTTC. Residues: CASSSGPYYGYTF.

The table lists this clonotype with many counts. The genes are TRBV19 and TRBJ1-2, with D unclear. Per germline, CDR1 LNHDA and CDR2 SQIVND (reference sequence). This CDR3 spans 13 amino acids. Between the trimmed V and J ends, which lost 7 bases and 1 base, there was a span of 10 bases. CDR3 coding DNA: TGTGCCAGTAAGGTCGGATTTAACTATGGCTACACCTTC. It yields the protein CASKVGFNYGYTF.

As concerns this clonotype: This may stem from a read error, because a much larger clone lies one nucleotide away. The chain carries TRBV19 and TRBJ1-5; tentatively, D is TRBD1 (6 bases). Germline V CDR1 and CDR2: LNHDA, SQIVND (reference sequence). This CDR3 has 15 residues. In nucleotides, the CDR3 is TGTGCCAGTGGTATCAGGGGATCACCCAATCAGCCCCAGCATTTT. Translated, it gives CASGIRGSPNQPQHF. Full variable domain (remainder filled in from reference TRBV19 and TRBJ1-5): DGGITQSPKYLFRKEGQNVTLSCEQNLNHDAMYWYRQDPGQGLRLIYYSQIVNDFQKGDIAEGYSVSREKKESFPLTVTSAQKNPTAFYLCASGIRGSPNQPQHFGDGTRLSIL.

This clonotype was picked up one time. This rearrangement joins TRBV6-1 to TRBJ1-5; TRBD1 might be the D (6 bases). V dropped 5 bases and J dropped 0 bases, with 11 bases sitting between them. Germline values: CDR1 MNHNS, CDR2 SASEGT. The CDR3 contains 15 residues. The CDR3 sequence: CASSQRTVSNQPQHF. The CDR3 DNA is TGTGCCAGCAGTCAACGGACAGTTAGCAATCAGCCCCAGCATTTT.

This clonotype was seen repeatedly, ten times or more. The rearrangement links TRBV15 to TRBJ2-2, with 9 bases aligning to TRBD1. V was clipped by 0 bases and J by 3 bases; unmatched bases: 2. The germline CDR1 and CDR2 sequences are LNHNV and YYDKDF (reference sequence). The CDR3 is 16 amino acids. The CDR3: CATSRDWDRDTGELFF. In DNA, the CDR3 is TGTGCCACCAGCAGAGATTGGGACAGGGACACCGGGGAGCTGTTTTTT. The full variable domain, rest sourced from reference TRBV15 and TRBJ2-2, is DAMVIQNPRYQVTQFGKPVTLSCSQTLNHNVMYWYQQKSSQAPKLLFHYYDKDFNNEADTPDNFQSRRPNTSFCFLDIRSPGLGDTAMYLCATSRDWDRDTGELFFGEGSRLTVL.

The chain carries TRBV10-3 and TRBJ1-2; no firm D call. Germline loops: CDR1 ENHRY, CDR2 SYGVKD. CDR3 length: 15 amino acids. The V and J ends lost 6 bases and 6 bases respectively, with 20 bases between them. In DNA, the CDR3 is TGTGCCATCAGCCGATCCCTGGACGGAACGCATGGCTACACCTTC. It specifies CAISRSLDGTHGYTF.

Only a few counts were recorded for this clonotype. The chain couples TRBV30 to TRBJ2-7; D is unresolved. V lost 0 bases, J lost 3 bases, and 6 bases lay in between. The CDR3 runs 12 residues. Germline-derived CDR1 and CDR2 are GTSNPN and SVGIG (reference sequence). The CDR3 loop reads CAWSVGFYEQYF. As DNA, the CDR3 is TGTGCCTGGAGTGTGGGTTTCTACGAGCAGTACTTC.

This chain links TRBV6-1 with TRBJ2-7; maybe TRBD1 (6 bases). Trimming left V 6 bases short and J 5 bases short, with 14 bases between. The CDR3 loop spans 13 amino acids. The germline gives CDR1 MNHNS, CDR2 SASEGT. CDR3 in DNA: TGTGCCAGCAGCCTTGCAGGGGTCGACGAGCAGTACTTC. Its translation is CASSLAGVDEQYF.